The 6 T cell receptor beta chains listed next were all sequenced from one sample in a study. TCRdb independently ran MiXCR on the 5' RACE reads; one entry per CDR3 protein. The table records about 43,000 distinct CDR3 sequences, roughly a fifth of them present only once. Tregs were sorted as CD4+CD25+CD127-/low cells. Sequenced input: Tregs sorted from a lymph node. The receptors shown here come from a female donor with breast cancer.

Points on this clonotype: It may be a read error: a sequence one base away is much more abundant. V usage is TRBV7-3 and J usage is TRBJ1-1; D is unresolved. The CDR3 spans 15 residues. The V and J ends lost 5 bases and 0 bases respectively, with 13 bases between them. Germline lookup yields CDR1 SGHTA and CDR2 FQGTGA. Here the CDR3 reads CASSPTTCMNTEAFF. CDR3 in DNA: TGTGCCAGCAGCCCGACGACATGCATGAACACTGAAGCTTTCTTT.

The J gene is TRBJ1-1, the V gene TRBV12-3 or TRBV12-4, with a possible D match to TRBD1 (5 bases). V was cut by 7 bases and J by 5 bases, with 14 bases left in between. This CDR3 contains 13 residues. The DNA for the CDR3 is TGTGCCAGCAATCGGGGGGGTAGGACTGAAGCTTTCTTT. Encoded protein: CASNRGGRTEAFF.

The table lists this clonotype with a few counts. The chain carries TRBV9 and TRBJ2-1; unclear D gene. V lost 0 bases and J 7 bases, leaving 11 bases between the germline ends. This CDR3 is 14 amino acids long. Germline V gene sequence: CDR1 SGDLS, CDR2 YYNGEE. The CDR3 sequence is CASSVVGIRNEQFF. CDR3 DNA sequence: TGTGCCAGCAGCGTAGTGGGGATCCGTAATGAGCAGTTCTTC.

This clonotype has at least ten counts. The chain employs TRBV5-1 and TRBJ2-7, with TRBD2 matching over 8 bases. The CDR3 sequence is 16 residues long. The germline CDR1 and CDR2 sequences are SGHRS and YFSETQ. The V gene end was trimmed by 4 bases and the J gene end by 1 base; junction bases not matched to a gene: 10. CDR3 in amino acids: CASSLASTSVSYEQYF. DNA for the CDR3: TGCGCCAGCAGCCTTGCGTCGACTAGCGTTTCCTACGAGCAGTACTTC. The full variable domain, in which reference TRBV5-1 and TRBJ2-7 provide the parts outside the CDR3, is KAGVTQTPRYLIKTRGQQVTLSCSPISGHRSVSWYQQTPGQGLQFLFEYFSETQRNKGNFPGRFSGRQFSNSRSEMNVSTLELGDSALYLCASSLASTSVSYEQYFGPGTRLTVT.

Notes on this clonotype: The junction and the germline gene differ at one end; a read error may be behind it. CDR3 region: CANSLVQGANGELFF. The CDR3 DNA is TGCGCCAACAGCTTGGTTCAGGGGGCGAACGGGGAGCTGTTTTTT. The chain has TRBV5-1 and TRBJ2-2; TRBD1 matches at 8 bases. Germline CDR1 is SGHRS and CDR2 is YFSETQ. There are 15 residues in the CDR3.

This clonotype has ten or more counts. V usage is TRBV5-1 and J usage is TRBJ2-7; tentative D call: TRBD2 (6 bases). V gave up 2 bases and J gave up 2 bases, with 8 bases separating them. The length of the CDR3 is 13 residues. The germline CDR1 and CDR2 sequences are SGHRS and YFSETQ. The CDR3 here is CASSFGEAYEQYF. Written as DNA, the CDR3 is TGCGCCAGCAGCTTCGGGGAGGCCTACGAGCAGTACTTC.